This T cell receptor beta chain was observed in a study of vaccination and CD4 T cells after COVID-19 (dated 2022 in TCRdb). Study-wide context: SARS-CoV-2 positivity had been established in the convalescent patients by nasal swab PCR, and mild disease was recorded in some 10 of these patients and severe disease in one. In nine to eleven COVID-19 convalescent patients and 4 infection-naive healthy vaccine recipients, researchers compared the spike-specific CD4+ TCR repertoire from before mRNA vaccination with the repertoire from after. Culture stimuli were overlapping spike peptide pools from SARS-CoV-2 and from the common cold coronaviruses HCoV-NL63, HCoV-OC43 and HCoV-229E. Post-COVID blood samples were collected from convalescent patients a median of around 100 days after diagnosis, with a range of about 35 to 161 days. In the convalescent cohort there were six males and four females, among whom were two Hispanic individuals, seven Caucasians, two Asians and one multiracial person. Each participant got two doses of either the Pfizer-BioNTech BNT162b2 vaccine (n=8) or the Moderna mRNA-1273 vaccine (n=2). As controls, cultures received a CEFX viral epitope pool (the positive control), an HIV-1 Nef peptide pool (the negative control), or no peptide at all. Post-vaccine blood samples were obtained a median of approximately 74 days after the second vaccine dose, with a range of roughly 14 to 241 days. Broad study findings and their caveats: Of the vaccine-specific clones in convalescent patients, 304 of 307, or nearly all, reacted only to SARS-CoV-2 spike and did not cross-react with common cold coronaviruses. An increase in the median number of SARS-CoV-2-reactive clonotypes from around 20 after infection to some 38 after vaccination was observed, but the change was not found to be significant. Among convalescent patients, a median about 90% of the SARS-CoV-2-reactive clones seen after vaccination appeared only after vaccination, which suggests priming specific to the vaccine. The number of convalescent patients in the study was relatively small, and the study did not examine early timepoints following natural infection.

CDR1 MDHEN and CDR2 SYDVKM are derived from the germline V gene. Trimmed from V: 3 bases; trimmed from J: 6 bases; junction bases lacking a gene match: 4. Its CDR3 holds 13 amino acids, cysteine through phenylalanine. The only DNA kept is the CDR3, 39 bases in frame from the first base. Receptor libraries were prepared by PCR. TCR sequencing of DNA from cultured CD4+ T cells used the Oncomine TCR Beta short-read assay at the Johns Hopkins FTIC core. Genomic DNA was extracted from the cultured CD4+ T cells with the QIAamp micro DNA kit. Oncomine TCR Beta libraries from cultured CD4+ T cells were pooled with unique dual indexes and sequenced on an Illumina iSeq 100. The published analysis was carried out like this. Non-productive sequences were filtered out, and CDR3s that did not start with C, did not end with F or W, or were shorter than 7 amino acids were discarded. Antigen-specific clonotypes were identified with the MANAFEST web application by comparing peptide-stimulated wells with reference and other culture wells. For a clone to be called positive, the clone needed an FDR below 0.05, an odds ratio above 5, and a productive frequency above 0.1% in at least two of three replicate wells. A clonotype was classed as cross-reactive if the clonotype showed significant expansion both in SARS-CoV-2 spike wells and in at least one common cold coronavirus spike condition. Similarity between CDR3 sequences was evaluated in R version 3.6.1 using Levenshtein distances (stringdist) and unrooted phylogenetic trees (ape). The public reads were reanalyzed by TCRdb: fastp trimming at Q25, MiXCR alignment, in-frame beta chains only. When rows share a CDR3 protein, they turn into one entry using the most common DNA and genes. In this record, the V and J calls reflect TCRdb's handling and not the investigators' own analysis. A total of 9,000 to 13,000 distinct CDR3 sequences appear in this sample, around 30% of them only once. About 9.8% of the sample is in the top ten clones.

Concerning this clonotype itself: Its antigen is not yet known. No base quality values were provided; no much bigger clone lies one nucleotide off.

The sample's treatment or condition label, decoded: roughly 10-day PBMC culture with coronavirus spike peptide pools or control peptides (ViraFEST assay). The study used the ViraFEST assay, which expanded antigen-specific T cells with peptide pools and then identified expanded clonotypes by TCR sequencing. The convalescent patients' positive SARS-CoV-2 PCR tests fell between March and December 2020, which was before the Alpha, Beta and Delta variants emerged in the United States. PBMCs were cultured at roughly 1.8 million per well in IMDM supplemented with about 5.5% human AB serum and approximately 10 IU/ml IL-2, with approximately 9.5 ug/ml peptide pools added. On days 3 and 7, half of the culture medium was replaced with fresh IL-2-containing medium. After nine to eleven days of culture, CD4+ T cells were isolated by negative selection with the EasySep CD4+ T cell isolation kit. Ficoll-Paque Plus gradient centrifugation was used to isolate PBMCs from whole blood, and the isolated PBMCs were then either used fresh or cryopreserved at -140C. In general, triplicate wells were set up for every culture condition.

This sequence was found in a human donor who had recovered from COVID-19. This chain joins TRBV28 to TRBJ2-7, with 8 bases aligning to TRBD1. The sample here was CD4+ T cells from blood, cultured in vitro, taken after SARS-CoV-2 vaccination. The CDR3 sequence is CASSFGQGFEQYF. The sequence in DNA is TGTGCCAGCAGTTTCGGACAGGGATTCGAGCAGTACTTC.